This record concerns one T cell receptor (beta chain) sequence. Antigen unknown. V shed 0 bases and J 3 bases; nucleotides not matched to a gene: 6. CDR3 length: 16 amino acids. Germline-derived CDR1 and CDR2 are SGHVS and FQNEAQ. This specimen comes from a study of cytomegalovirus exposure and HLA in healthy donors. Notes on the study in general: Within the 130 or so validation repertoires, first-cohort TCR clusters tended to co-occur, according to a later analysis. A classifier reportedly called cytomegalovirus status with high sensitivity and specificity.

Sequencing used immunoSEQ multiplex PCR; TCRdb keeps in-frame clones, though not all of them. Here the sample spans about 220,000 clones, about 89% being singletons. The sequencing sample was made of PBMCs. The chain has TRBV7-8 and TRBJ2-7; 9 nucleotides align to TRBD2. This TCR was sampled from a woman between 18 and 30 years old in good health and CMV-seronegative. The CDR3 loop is CASSLAELAGHYEQYF. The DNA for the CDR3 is TGTGCCAGCAGCTTAGCGGAACTAGCGGGCCACTACGAGCAGTACTTC.